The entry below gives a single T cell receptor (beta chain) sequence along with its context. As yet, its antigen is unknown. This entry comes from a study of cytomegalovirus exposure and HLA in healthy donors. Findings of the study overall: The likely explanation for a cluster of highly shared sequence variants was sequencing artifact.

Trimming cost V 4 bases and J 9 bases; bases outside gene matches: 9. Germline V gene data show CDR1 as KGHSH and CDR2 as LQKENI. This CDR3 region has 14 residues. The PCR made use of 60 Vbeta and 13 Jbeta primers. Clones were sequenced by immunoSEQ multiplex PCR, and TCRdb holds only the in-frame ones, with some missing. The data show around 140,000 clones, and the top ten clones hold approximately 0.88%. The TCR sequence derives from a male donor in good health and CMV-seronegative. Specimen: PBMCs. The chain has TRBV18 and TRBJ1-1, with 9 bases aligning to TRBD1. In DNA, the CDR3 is TGTGCCAGCTCACTTAACGGACAGGGGCCTAAAGCTTTCTTT. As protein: CASSLNGQGPKAFF.